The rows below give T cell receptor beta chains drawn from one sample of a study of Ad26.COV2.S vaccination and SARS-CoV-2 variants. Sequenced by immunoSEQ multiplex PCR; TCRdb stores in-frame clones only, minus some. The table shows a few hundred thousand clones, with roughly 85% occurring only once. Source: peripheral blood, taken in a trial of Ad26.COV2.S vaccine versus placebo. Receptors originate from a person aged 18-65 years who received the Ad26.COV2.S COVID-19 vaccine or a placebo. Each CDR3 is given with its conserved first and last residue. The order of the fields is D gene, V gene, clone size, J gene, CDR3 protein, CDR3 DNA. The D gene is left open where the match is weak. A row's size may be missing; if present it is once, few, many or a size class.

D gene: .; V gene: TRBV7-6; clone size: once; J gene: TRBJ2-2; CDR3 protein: CASSSQGIGTGELFF; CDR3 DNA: TGTGCCAGCAGCTCCCAGGGGATAGGCACCGGGGAGCTGTTTTTT
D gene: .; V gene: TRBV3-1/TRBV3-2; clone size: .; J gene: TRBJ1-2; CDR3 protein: CASSQRNTNYGYTF; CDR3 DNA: TGTGCCAGCAGCCAGAGGAATACCAACTATGGCTACACCTTC
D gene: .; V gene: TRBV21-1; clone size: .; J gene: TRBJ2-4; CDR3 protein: CASSTWTSGRNIQYF; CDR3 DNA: TGTGCCAGCAGCACCTGGACTAGCGGGAGGAACATTCAGTACTTC
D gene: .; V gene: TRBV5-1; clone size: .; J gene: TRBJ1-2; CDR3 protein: CASSLVPTVNYGYTF; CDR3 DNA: TGCGCCAGCAGCTTGGTTCCGACAGTCAACTATGGCTACACCTTC
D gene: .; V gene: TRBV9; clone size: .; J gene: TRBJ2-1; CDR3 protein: CASSVWGTGNNEQFF; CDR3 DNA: TGTGCCAGCAGCGTTTGGGGGACTGGCAACAATGAGCAGTTCTTC
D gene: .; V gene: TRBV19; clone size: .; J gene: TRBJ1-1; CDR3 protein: CASKGWGSGGSTEAFF; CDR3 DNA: TGTGCCAGTAAAGGATGGGGCAGCGGGGGGAGCACTGAAGCTTTCTTT
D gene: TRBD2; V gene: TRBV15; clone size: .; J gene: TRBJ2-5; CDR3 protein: CATRPETSGMRETQYF; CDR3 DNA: TGTGCCACCAGACCGGAGACTAGCGGGATGCGAGAGACCCAGTACTTC
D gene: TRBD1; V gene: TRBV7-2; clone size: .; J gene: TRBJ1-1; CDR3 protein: CASSLGQGASTEAFF; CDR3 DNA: TGTGCCAGCAGCTTAGGACAGGGGGCGAGCACTGAAGCTTTCTTT
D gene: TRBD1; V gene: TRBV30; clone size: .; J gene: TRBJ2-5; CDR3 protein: CAWSLGTGSEETQYF; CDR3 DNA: TGTGCCTGGAGTCTTGGGACAGGGAGCGAAGAGACCCAGTACTTC
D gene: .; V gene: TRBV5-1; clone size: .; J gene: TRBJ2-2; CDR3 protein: CASSPFGSGTGELFF; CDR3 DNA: TGCGCCAGCAGCCCCTTCGGCAGCGGCACCGGGGAGCTGTTTTTT
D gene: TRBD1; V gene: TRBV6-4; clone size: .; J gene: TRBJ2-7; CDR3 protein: CASSGPPGQGVYEQYF; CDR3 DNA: TGTGCCAGCAGTGGCCCCCCCGGACAGGGGGTCTACGAGCAGTACTTC
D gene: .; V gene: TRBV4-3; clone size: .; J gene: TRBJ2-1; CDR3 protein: CASSQDIQSTYNEQFF; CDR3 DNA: TGCGCCAGCAGCCAAGATATACAGTCAACTTACAATGAGCAGTTCTTC
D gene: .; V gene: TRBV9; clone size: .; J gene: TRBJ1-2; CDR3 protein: CASRGAGDKDYGYTF; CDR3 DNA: TGTGCCAGCAGAGGAGCAGGGGATAAGGACTATGGCTACACCTTC
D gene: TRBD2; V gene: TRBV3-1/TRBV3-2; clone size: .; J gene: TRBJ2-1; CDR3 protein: CASSHKRERDRGTKLNEQFF; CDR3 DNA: TGTGCCAGCAGCCATAAGCGGGAGAGGGATCGCGGAACAAAACTCAATGAGCAGTTCTTC
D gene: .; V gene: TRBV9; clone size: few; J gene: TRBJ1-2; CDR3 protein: CASSVDALWGRHGYTF; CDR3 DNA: TGTGCCAGCAGCGTAGATGCCCTCTGGGGGAGGCATGGCTACACCTTC
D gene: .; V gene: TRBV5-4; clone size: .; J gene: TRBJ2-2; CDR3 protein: CASSLGGNTGELFF; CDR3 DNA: TGTGCCAGCAGCTTGGGCGGGAACACCGGGGAGCTGTTTTTT
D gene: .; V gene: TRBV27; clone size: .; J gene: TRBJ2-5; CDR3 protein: CASSLIPGETQYF; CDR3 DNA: TGTGCCAGCAGTTTAATCCCCGGAGAGACCCAGTACTTC
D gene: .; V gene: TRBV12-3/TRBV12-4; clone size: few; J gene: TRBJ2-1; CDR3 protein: CASRAGHNEQFF; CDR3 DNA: TGTGCCAGCCGCGCGGGGCATAATGAGCAGTTCTTC
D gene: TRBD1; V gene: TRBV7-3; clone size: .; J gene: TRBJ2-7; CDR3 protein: CASSSGTGEYEQYF; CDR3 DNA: TGTGCCAGCAGCTCTGGGACAGGGGAGTACGAGCAGTACTTC
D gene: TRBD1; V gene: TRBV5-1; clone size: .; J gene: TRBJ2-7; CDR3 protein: CASSFAGTGGYEQYF; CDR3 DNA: TGCGCCAGCAGCTTCGCCGGGACAGGGGGCTACGAGCAGTACTTC
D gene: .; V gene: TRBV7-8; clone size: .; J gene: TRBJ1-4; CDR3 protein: CASSLDEKLFF; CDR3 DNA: TGTGCCAGCAGCCTGGACGAAAAACTGTTTTTT
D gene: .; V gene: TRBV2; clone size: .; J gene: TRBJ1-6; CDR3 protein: CASSGPASRNSPLHF; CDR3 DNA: TGTGCCAGCAGCGGCCCAGCGTCCCGAAATTCACCCCTCCACTTT
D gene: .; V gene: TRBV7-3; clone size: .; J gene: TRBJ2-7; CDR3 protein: CASSLSGGSYEQYF; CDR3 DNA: TGTGCCAGCAGCTTGTCAGGCGGATCCTACGAGCAGTACTTC
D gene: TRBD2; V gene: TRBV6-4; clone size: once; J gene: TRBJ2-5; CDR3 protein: CASSTSDQETQYF; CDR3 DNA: TGTGCCAGCAGTACTAGCGACCAAGAGACCCAGTACTTC
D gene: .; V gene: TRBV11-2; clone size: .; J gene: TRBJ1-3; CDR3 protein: CATRGAGSGNTIYF; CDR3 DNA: TGTGCCACCCGGGGGGCTGGCTCTGGAAACACCATATATTTT
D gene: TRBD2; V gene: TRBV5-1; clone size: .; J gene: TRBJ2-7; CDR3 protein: CASSPRDYQRGYEQYF; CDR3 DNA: TGCGCCAGCAGCCCTCGGGACTATCAAAGAGGGTACGAGCAGTACTTC
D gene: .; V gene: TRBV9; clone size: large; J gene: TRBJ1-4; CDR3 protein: CASSPRGANEKLFF; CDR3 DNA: TGTGCCAGCAGCCCAAGGGGGGCAAATGAAAAACTGTTTTTT
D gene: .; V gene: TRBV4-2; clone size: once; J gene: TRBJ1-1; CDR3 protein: CASSQIQGMSTEAFF; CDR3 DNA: TGTGCCAGCAGCCAAATTCAGGGGATGAGCACTGAAGCTTTCTTT
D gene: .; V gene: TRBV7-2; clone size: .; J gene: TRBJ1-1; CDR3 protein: CASSLYERIEAFF; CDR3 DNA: TGTGCCAGCAGCTTGTATGAACGGATTGAAGCTTTCTTT
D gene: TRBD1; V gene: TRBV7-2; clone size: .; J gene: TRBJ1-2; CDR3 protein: CASSLGRGNYGYTF; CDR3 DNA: TGTGCCAGCAGCTTAGGCAGGGGGAACTATGGCTACACCTTC
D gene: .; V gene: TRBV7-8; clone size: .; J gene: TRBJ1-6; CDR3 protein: CASSGLGNSPLHF; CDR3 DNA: TGTGCCAGTAGCGGTCTAGGGAATTCACCCCTCCACTTT
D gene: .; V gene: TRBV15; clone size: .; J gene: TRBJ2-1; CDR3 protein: CATSDPQGGVDNEQFF; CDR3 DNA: TGTGCCACCAGCGACCCCCAGGGGGGAGTCGACAATGAGCAGTTCTTC
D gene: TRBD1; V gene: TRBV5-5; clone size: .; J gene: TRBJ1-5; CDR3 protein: CASTPRGGRGQPQHF; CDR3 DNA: TGTGCCAGCACCCCCCGAGGGGGCAGAGGTCAGCCCCAGCATTTT
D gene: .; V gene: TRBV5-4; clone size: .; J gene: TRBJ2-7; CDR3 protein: CASSHGPGAYEQYF; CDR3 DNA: TGTGCCAGCAGCCACGGACCCGGGGCCTACGAGCAGTACTTC
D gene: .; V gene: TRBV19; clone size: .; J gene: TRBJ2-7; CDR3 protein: CASSMNAGASYEQYF; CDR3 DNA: TGTGCCAGTAGTATGAATGCAGGGGCGTCCTACGAGCAGTACTTC
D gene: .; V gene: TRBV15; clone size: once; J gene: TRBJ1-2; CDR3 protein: CATSKITPGDGGYTF; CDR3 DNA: TGTGCCACCAGCAAGATTACGCCGGGGGACGGGGGCTACACCTTC
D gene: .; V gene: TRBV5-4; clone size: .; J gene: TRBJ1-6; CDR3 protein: CASSSETDYNSPLHF; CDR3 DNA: TGTGCCAGCAGCTCTGAGACGGATTATAATTCACCCCTCCACTTT
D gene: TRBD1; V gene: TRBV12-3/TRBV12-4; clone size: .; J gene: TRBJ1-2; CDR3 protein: CASLQGTNYGYTF; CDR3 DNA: TGTGCCAGTTTACAGGGGACTAACTATGGCTACACCTTC
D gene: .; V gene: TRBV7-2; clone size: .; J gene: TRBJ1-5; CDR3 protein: CASSLAPAANQPQHF; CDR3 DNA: TGTGCCAGCAGCTTAGCTCCGGCAGCAAATCAGCCCCAGCATTTT
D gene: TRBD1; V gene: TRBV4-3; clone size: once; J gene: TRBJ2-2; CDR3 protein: CASSQGPDRGWNTGELFF; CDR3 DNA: TGCGCCAGCAGCCAAGGCCCAGACAGGGGGTGGAACACCGGGGAGCTGTTTTTT
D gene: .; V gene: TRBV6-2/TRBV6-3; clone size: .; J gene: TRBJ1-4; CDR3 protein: CASSFPQTTNEKLFF; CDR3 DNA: TGTGCCAGCAGTTTCCCGCAGACAACTAATGAAAAACTGTTTTTT
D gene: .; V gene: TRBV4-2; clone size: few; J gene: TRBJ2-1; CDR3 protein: CASSQGYLPYNEQFF; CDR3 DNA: TGTGCCAGCAGCCAAGGGTATCTTCCCTACAATGAGCAGTTCTTC